This TCR beta chain came from a study of human T cells and chemical hapten exposure. TCRdb redid the calling of the RACE reads with MiXCR, one entry per CDR3 protein. The sample shows 84,000 or so distinct CDR3 sequences, roughly 10% of them seen only once. The CDR3 contains 15 residues. V was clipped by 6 bases and J by 6 bases; unmatched bases: 9. The germline CDR1 and CDR2 sequences are KGHSH and LQKENI. Documented time point: patch test 2, 6 weeks after DPC sensitization. Treatment of the sample: therapeutic diphenylcyclopropenone sensitization with weekly scalp DPC. Sequencing started from total RNA isolated from unfractionated whole blood.

This chain links TRBV18 with TRBJ2-1, with 9 bases that match TRBD2. This receptor was obtained from a woman in her 30s with alopecia areata. Some clones in this sample may be carry-over from other donors' samples. The specimen was whole blood, collected in connection with sensitization to the hapten diphenylcyclopropenone (DPC). CDR3 DNA sequence: TGTGCCAGCTCCCCCGGCGGGGGGGCGATCAATGAGCAGTTCTTC. Its protein product is CASSPGGGAINEQFF.